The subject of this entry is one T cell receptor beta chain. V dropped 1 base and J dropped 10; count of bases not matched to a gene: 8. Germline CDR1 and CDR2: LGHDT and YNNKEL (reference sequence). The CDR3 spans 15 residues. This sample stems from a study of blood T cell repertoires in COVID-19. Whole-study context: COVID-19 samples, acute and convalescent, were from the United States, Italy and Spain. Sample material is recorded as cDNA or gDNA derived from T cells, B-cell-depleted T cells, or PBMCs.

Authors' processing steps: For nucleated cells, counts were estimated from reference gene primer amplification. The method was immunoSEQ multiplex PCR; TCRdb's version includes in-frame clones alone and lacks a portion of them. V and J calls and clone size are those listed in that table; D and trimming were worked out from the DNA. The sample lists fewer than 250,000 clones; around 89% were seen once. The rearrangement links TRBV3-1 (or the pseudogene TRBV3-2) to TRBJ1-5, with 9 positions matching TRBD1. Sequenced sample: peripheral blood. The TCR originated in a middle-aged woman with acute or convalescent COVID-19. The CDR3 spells CASSQGGQGINPQHF. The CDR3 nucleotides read TGTGCCAGCAGCCAAGGGGGACAGGGAATCAATCCCCAGCATTTT.